These 29 T cell receptor beta chains were sequenced from one sample in a study of beta chain features in type 1 diabetes. General study results and limits: Moderately but significantly shorter TCRB CDR3s were found in Type 1 diabetes patients in all four CD4+ subsets.

Their antigen targets remain unknown. TCRB transcripts that were expressed got sequenced, as all of the isolated RNA had been reverse transcribed. Sequencing used immunoSEQ multiplex PCR; TCRdb keeps in-frame clones, though not all of them. The data show some 290,000 clones, approximately 24% seen once. The sample comprised naive CD4+ T cells from blood. Receptor source: a woman in her 30s with type 1 diabetes.

The rearrangement joins TRBV5-1 to TRBJ2-3, with D perhaps matching TRBD2 (6 bases). Germline CDR1 SGHRS, CDR2 YFSETQ. The CDR3 loop spans 15 amino acids. Trimming took 3 bases from V and 2 from J, leaving 13 bases between them. CDR3 loop: CASSSSGRITDTQYF. CDR3 DNA sequence: TGCGCCAGCAGCTCCAGTGGGAGGATCACAGATACGCAGTATTTT.

This clone was recorded a few times. The CDR3 reads CASSMGQGSSGELFF. The CDR3 DNA follows: TGCGCCAGCAGCATGGGACAGGGGTCGAGCGGGGAGCTGTTTTTT. The V gene is TRBV5-1, the J gene TRBJ2-2; 10 bases line up with TRBD1. V was pared by 4 bases and J by 7 bases, with 7 bases of the junction left unmatched. The CDR3 extends over 15 amino acids. Germline V gene data show CDR1 as SGHRS and CDR2 as YFSETQ.

The chain employs TRBV15 and TRBJ1-1; D call uncertain. Germline-derived CDR1 and CDR2 are LNHNV and YYDKDF (reference sequence). The CDR3 is made up of 14 amino acids. Trimming took 3 bases from V and 4 from J, leaving 12 bases between them. The CDR3 protein is CATSRLTGSTEAFF. The CDR3 DNA sequence: TGTGCCACCAGCAGGCTGACGGGAAGCACTGAAGCTTTCTTT.

Concerning this clone itself: The sample holds other DNA sequences that translate to the same CDR3. This chain uses TRBV5-1 with TRBJ2-7; 10 bases line up with TRBD2. There are 14 residues in the CDR3. From germline, CDR1 is SGHRS and CDR2 YFSETQ. V gave up 3 bases and J gave up 1 base; unmatched junction bases: 1. CDR3 nucleotide sequence: TGCGCCAGCAGCTGGACTAGCGGTTCCTACGAGCAGTACTTC. Amino acids: CASSWTSGSYEQYF.

The chain recombines TRBV19 with TRBJ2-1, with 15 bases lining up with TRBD2. The germline gives CDR1 LNHDA, CDR2 SQIVND (reference sequence). This CDR3 region has 15 residues. V shed 5 bases and J 9 bases; nucleotides not matched to a gene: 5. The CDR3, as DNA: TGTGCCAGTAGTCCCACGGGACTAGCGGGAGGTGAGCAGTTCTTC. Amino acid sequence: CASSPTGLAGGEQFF.

The chain uses TRBV27 and TRBJ2-3; weak D call: TRBD2 (5 bases). From germline, CDR1 is MNHEY and CDR2 SMNVEV (reference sequence). The ends were cut back, 5 bases at V and 2 bases at J, with 8 bases in the middle. CDR3 length: 13 amino acids. CDR3 bases: TGTGCCAGCAGTCGGGGATTCACAGATACGCAGTATTTT. Residues: CASSRGFTDTQYF.

V is TRBV7-3 and J is TRBJ2-1; TRBD1 matches at 10 bases. The CDR3 has 15 residues. Trimming took 2 bases from V and 14 from J; bases not matched to a gene: 12. The germline CDR1 and CDR2 sequences are SGHTA and FQGTGA. The CDR3 spells CASSLSSLGTGAKFF. Written as DNA, the CDR3 is TGTGCCAGCAGCTTATCATCTCTGGGGACAGGGGCTAAGTTCTTC.

This clone was seen more than once but under ten times. V usage is TRBV30 and J usage is TRBJ1-1, with TRBD1 as a possible D gene (5 bases). Germline V gives CDR1 GTSNPN, CDR2 SVGIG (reference sequence). This CDR3 is built from 14 residues. With 3 bases removed from V and 4 bases from J, the gap between germline ends came to 15 bases. CDR3 DNA sequence: TGTGCCTGGAGAGAATCAGGGCGAAGCACTGAAGCTTTCTTT. Amino acids: CAWRESGRSTEAFF. Complete variable domain (other parts from reference TRBV30 and TRBJ1-1): SQTIHQWPATLVQPVGSPLSLECTVEGTSNPNLYWYRQAAGRGLQLLFYSVGIGQISSEVPQNLSASRPQDRQFILSSKKLLLSDSGFYLCAWRESGRSTEAFFGQGTRLTVV.

This clone has just a few counts. This chain connects TRBV2 to TRBJ2-5; TRBD2 agrees at 11 bases. Germline loops: CDR1 SNHLY, CDR2 FYNNEI. V lost 8 bases and J lost 5; bases outside the gene matches: 4. The CDR3 totals 13 residues. CDR3 nucleotide sequence: TGTGCCAGCCTACTAGCGGGAGAGGAGACCCAGTACTTC. Amino acids: CASLLAGEETQYF.

In DNA, the CDR3 is TGCGCCAGCAGCAAACTGGGACTAGCGGAAGAGACCCAGTACTTC. Translated, it gives CASSKLGLAEETQYF. The chain is built from TRBV4-1 and TRBJ2-5; TRBD2 matches 11 bases. V shed 5 bases, J shed 3 bases, and the junction held 5 bases outside the gene matches. Germline V gene lookup returns CDR1 MGHRA and CDR2 YSYEKL. This CDR3 is built from 15 residues.

This clone was counted only a few times. The rearrangement uses TRBV19 and TRBJ2-1, with D maybe TRBD1 (5 bases). V was cut by 5 bases and J by 5 bases, with 10 bases left in between. CDR3 length: 13 residues. Looked up from germline, CDR1 is LNHDA and CDR2 is SQIVND (reference sequence). Here the CDR3 DNA reads TGTGCCAGTAGTCGCAAAGGGGACAATGAGCAGTTCTTC. It yields the protein CASSRKGDNEQFF.

This chain uses TRBV2 with TRBJ2-7; 10 bases line up with TRBD1. Trimming removed 5 bases from V and 1 base from J; junction bases left unmatched: 5. Per germline, CDR1 SNHLY and CDR2 FYNNEI. CDR3 length: 15 amino acids. The CDR3 nucleotides are TGTGCCAGCAGTCCCCGGACAGGGGGTTCCTACGAGCAGTACTTC. This sequence encodes CASSPRTGGSYEQYF.

The chain carries TRBV18 and TRBJ2-3; 14 bases match TRBD2. CDR3 size: 16 residues. The junction had 5 bases not matched to a gene; V was cut back by 4 bases and J by 5 bases. Germline CDR1 and CDR2: KGHSH and LQKENI. The CDR3: CASSQGLAGGGDTQYF. The CDR3 DNA sequence: TGTGCCAGCTCACAAGGACTAGCGGGAGGAGGAGATACGCAGTATTTT.

This clone came up a few times. The chain has TRBV18 and TRBJ2-1, with unresolved D. With 4 bases removed from V and 9 bases from J, the gap between germline ends came to 10 bases. Germline-derived CDR1 and CDR2 are KGHSH and LQKENI. The CDR3 consists of 12 residues. The CDR3 region is CASSLERFEQFF. CDR3 DNA: TGTGCCAGCTCACTAGAGAGATTTGAGCAGTTCTTC.

This clone turned up a few times. The chain employs TRBV28 and TRBJ1-4; D is unclear. CDR3 length: 11 residues. Trimming pared 5 bases from V and 7 bases from J, leaving 5 bases between. CDR1 and CDR2 (germline): MDHEN, SYDVKM. The DNA for the CDR3 is TGTGCCAGCAGTGGTAGTGAAAAACTGTTTTTT. This translates into CASSGSEKLFF.

The chain employs TRBV5-4 and TRBJ1-1; tentative D call: TRBD1 (5 bases). Germline V lookup: CDR1 SGHNT, CDR2 YYREEE (reference sequence). V was clipped by 7 bases and J by 1 base, with 14 bases between them. There are 14 residues in the CDR3. This CDR3 is CASRDAGRNTEAFF. Written as DNA, the CDR3 is TGTGCCAGCCGGGACGCCGGGAGGAACACTGAAGCTTTCTTT.

The CDR3: CTRALAGDNEQFF. The CDR3 DNA follows: TGCACCAGGGCCCTAGCGGGCGACAATGAGCAGTTCTTC. The chain joins TRBV1 to TRBJ2-1; no check of the table's D call, TRBD2, against the DNA was made. TRBV1 is listed as a pseudogene. The CDR3 is 13 residues long.

The chain recombines TRBV25-1 with TRBJ2-7, with TRBD1 matching 10 bases. The CDR3 totals 15 residues. CDR1 is MGHDK, CDR2 SYGVNS, per germline. After removal of 4 bases from V and 6 bases from J, the junction contained 9 bases not matched to a gene. The DNA for the CDR3 is TGTGCCAGCAGTGGCCGGGACAGGGGAGGGGGCGAGCAGTACTTC. Protein: CASSGRDRGGGEQYF.

This clone was recorded a few times. The chain joins TRBV4-1 to TRBJ1-1, with unresolved D. Per the germline V gene, CDR1 is MGHRA and CDR2 is YSYEKL. V lost 0 bases and J 1 base, leaving 6 bases between the germline ends. CDR3 size: 14 residues. The CDR3: CASSQDRSNTEAFF. CDR3 DNA sequence: TGCGCCAGCAGCCAAGACAGGTCGAACACTGAAGCTTTCTTT.

The J gene is TRBJ2-2, the V gene TRBV5-1; tentative D call: TRBD2 (5 bases). CDR1 and CDR2 (germline): SGHRS, YFSETQ. V was trimmed by 1 base and J by 10 bases, leaving 5 bases between them. The CDR3 spans 11 residues. CDR3 in DNA: TGCGCCAGCAGCTTGCGGGAGGAGCTGTTTTTT. Translation gives CASSLREELFF.

The rearrangement links TRBV11-2 to TRBJ2-7, with 10 bases identical to TRBD2. From germline, CDR1 is SGHAT and CDR2 FQNNGV. V gave up 6 bases and J gave up 1 base; unmatched junction bases: 3. There are 14 residues in the CDR3. The CDR3 region has the DNA TGTGCCAGCAGACAACTAGCGGGATCCTACGAGCAGTACTTC. It is translated as CASRQLAGSYEQYF.

The rearrangement joins TRBV15 to TRBJ2-1; 11 nucleotides align to TRBD1. CDR3 length equals 15 residues. Germline loops: CDR1 LNHNV, CDR2 YYDKDF (reference sequence). V shed 5 bases, J shed 6 bases, and the junction held 6 bases outside the gene matches. The CDR3 spells CATSGRDRGFNEQFF. CDR3 DNA: TGTGCCACCAGCGGGCGGGACAGGGGGTTCAATGAGCAGTTCTTC.

V is TRBV11-2 and J is TRBJ2-3, with 8 positions matching TRBD2. This CDR3 region has 11 residues. After removal of 6 bases from V and 10 bases from J, the junction contained 3 bases not matched to a gene. The V gene's germline CDR1 is SGHAT and CDR2 FQNNGV. The CDR3 loop is CASRVAGSQYF. The CDR3 DNA sequence: TGTGCCAGCAGGGTAGCGGGATCGCAGTATTTT.

The chain links TRBV29-1 to TRBJ1-5, with D tentatively TRBD1 (5 bases). With 6 bases removed from V and 5 bases from J, the gap between germline ends came to 17 bases. CDR1 and CDR2 from the germline V gene are SQVTM and ANQGSEA. This CDR3 is built from 14 residues. CDR3 nucleotide sequence: TGCAGCGTAGCTGTGGGGGGATCCTATCAGCCCCAGCATTTT. This translates into CSVAVGGSYQPQHF.

The chain employs TRBV5-4 and TRBJ2-1, with TRBD2 identical over 11 bases. CDR3 length: 15 amino acids. CDR1 is SGHNT, CDR2 YYREEE, per germline (reference sequence). J lost 2 bases, V lost 4 bases, and 2 bases had no gene match. The CDR3 region is CASSVTSGAYNEQFF. In DNA form, the CDR3 reads TGTGCCAGCAGCGTGACTAGCGGGGCCTACAATGAGCAGTTCTTC.

The table lists this clone with a few counts. The gene calls are TRBV6-4 and TRBJ2-1, with TRBD1 matching 7 bases. CDR3 length: 15 amino acids. V was pared by 6 bases and J by 4 bases, with 9 bases of the junction left unmatched. CDR1 is MRHNA, CDR2 SNTAGT, per germline. The CDR3 bases are TGTGCCAGCAGAGAGGCCGGGACAGATTACAATGAGCAGTTCTTC. It specifies CASREAGTDYNEQFF.

V and J are TRBV28 and TRBJ1-1; 8 nucleotides line up with TRBD1. Trimming took 4 bases from V and 8 from J; bases not matched to a gene: 3. Germline-derived CDR1 and CDR2 are MDHEN and SYDVKM. The CDR3 has 12 amino acids. Written as DNA, the CDR3 is TGTGCCAGCAGTTCGGACAGGGACGAAGCTTTCTTT. Residues: CASSSDRDEAFF.

This clone showed up just a few times. The chain couples TRBV30 to TRBJ2-7; TRBD1 aligns across 11 bases. Germline CDR1 GTSNPN, CDR2 SVGIG (reference sequence). The CDR3 consists of 13 residues. The V and J ends lost 0 bases and 9 bases, in that order; junction bases with no gene match: 4. Written as DNA, the CDR3 is TGTGCCTGGAGTGTAAGGGACAGGGGGGCGCAGTACTTC. Its protein is CAWSVRDRGAQYF. Complete variable domain (other parts from reference TRBV30 and TRBJ2-7): SQTIHQWPATLVQPVGSPLSLECTVEGTSNPNLYWYRQAAGRGLQLLFYSVGIGQISSEVPQNLSASRPQDRQFILSSKKLLLSDSGFYLCAWSVRDRGAQYFGPGTRLTVT.

The chain recombines TRBV29-1 with TRBJ2-2; tentative D call: TRBD1 (6 bases). Between the trimmed V and J ends, which lost 4 bases and 2 bases, there was a span of 11 bases. The CDR3 is 14 amino acids. Germline CDR1 SQVTM, CDR2 ANQGSEA. The CDR3 sequence is CSVVPGHNTGELFF. The CDR3 DNA is TGCAGCGTTGTACCGGGACATAACACCGGGGAGCTGTTTTTT.